Presented here are 21 T cell receptor beta chains from one specimen sequenced in a study of regulatory and conventional T cells in RAG deficiency (dated by TCRdb to about 2017). Conventional CD4+ T cells were purified from blood as CD25-low CD127-high cells before genomic DNA extraction. Libraries were prepared through the immunoSEQ multiplex PCR assay. TCRdb re-hosts the immuneACCESS table, in-frame sequences only. Its copies lack some clones; in the studies checked, an unresolved V gene accounts for under half of them, and the cause for the rest is not known. The sample table shows about 24,000 clones, and 95% to 97% are seen once. Over 1% of the sample is held by the ten biggest clonotypes. These records were also assigned to another study, of regulatory T cells. As the second study states: The multiplex PCR used 52 forward TRBV primers and 13 reverse TRBJ primers, with assay-based and computational corrections for amplification bias.

The sample comprised CD25- CD4+ T cells sorted from blood. The receptors derive from a human donor in good health.

V usage is TRBV5-1 and J usage is TRBJ1-1; D possibly corresponds to TRBD1 (5 bases). V dropped 0 bases and J dropped 7 bases, with 16 bases sitting between them. The CDR3 has 15 amino acids. Looked up from germline, CDR1 is SGHRS and CDR2 is YFSETQ. The CDR3 DNA is TGCGCCAGCAGCTTGGACGGGGGTTTGACTTATGAAGCTTTCTTT. Translating gives CASSLDGGLTYEAFF.

This rearrangement joins TRBV19 to TRBJ2-7; perhaps TRBD1 as D (6 bases). From germline, CDR1 is LNHDA and CDR2 SQIVND (reference sequence). The CDR3 totals 16 residues. V was shortened by 3 bases and J by 1 base, with 16 bases between the two germline ends. CDR3 residues: CASSIPTGVGSYEQYF. The CDR3 bases are TGTGCCAGTAGTATCCCGACAGGAGTCGGTTCCTACGAGCAGTACTTC.

The rearrangement links TRBV5-6 to TRBJ1-2; a weak D match, TRBD1 (5 bases). The CDR3 length is 17 residues. Deletions cut 4 bases from V and 2 bases from J, with 21 bases between. CDR1 is SGHDT and CDR2 is YYEEEE in the germline V gene. CDR3 loop: CASSLKSRGSGNYGYTF. The CDR3, as DNA: TGTGCCAGCAGCCTAAAATCCCGGGGGTCGGGAAACTATGGCTACACCTTC.

The gene calls are TRBV5-1 and TRBJ2-7; no reliable D call. The CDR3 runs 13 residues. The germline gives CDR1 SGHRS, CDR2 YFSETQ. V shed 2 bases and J shed 4 bases, with 10 bases lying between them. In DNA form, the CDR3 reads TGCGCCAGCAGCTTTGAGACATTTTACGAGCAGTACTTC. Translating gives CASSFETFYEQYF.

This clone was seen more than once but under ten times. The rearrangement links TRBV10-3 to TRBJ2-3; TRBD2 matches at 11 bases. Germline CDR1 reads ENHRY; CDR2 reads SYGVKD. The V and J ends lost 0 bases and 1 base, in that order; junction bases with no gene match: 0. The CDR3 covers 16 residues. The CDR3 region has the DNA TGTGCCATCAGTGAGTCGACTAGCGGGGGCACAGATACGCAGTATTTT. Translating gives CAISESTSGGTDTQYF.

V is TRBV11-1 and J is TRBJ1-6, with a tentative D call TRBD1 (6 bases). Germline CDR1 and CDR2: SGHAT and FQDESV (reference sequence). The CDR3 is 19 residues long. Trimming removed 1 base from V and 0 bases from J, with 16 bases in between. In DNA, the CDR3 is TGTGCCAGCAGCTTAGGTTCAGGGGCCAGAAGCTCCTATAATTCACCCCTCCACTTT. Its protein is CASSLGSGARSSYNSPLHF.

For this clone: A read error may produce the germline difference seen at one junction end. Other DNA sequences within the sample encode an identical CDR3. This rearrangement joins TRBV5-4 to TRBJ1-6; a possible D gene is TRBD1 (6 bases). CDR1 and CDR2 from the germline V gene are SGHNT and YYREEE (reference sequence). This CDR3 is built from 16 residues. The CDR3 bases are TGTGCCAGCAGCATAGTACAGGGTAGGGATAATTCCCCCCTCCACTTT. As protein: CASSIVQGRDNSPLHF.

This rearrangement joins TRBV19 to TRBJ1-5; 7 bases are a match to TRBD1. The CDR3 has 18 residues. Germline CDR1 and CDR2: LNHDA and SQIVND (reference sequence). Trimming removed 4 bases from V and 1 base from J; junction bases left unmatched: 13. The CDR3, as DNA: TGTGCCAGTAGTACCCCTGTTAGGAAGGGGGCAAGCAATCAGCCCCAGCATTTT. Translated: CASSTPVRKGASNQPQHF.

The gene calls are TRBV20-1 and TRBJ1-1; no clear D gene. The CDR3 covers 10 residues. Germline V gene sequence: CDR1 DFQATT, CDR2 SNEGSKA (reference sequence). Here the CDR3 reads CSIMNTEAFF. The CDR3 DNA sequence: TGCAGCATCATGAACACTGAAGCTTTCTTT.

The chain carries TRBV9 and TRBJ1-2, with D maybe TRBD1 (5 bases). The germline V gene has CDR1 SGDLS and CDR2 YYNGEE. CDR3 size: 13 residues. The V end lost 1 base, the J end lost 4 bases, and 8 bases lay between the germline ends. The CDR3 here is CASSVPGIYGYTF. In DNA form, the CDR3 reads TGTGCCAGCAGCGTACCAGGGATCTATGGCTACACCTTC.

There are a few counts of this clone. This chain uses TRBV2 with TRBJ1-3; no firm D call. The CDR3 spans 15 residues. Germline CDR1 SNHLY, CDR2 FYNNEI. V lost 4 bases, J lost 2 bases, and 12 bases lay in between. The CDR3 here is CASSVEAAAGNTIYF. In DNA, the CDR3 is TGTGCCAGCAGTGTGGAGGCAGCCGCTGGAAACACCATATATTTT.

The rearrangement uses TRBV7-3 and TRBJ1-1; D is unresolved. Germline CDR1 is SGHTA and CDR2 is FQGTGA. The CDR3 totals 13 residues. Trimming stripped 5 bases from V and 0 bases from J, with 7 bases between. Here the CDR3 DNA reads TGTGCCAGCAGCCAAACACTGAACACTGAAGCTTTCTTT. Residues: CASSQTLNTEAFF.

This chain links TRBV7-3 with TRBJ2-1; TRBD1 matches at 7 bases. V was pared by 4 bases and J by 7 bases, with 4 bases of the junction left unmatched. The CDR3 contains 13 residues. CDR1 and CDR2 from the germline V gene are SGHTA and FQGTGA. As DNA, the CDR3 is TGTGCCAGCAGCTGGCAACAGGGGAATGAGCAGTTCTTC. As protein: CASSWQQGNEQFF.

The chain couples TRBV5-6 to TRBJ2-3; D gene unclear. Trimming pared 3 bases from V and 0 bases from J, leaving 14 bases between. From germline, CDR1 is SGHDT and CDR2 YYEEEE. The CDR3 has 16 residues. The CDR3 spells CASSSLKLTSTDTQYF. CDR3 in DNA: TGTGCCAGCAGCTCTCTAAAATTGACAAGCACAGATACGCAGTATTTT.

The chain joins TRBV27 to TRBJ1-1; a weak D match, TRBD1 (5 bases). This CDR3 region has 15 residues. Trimming took 3 bases from V and 2 from J, leaving 13 bases between them. Germline assignment: CDR1 MNHEY and CDR2 SMNVEV (reference sequence). CDR3 residues: CASSFRGLLNTEAFF. The CDR3 nucleotides are TGTGCCAGCAGTTTTAGGGGACTTTTAAACACTGAAGCTTTCTTT.

This chain links TRBV19 with TRBJ1-1; 9 nucleotides align to TRBD1. The CDR3 runs 17 residues. Germline trimming cut 6 bases from V and 5 bases from J; bases unmatched to any gene: 16. The germline V gene encodes CDR1 LNHDA and CDR2 SQIVND (reference sequence). CDR3 DNA sequence: TGTGCCAGTAGGGCCCCCGGGACAGGGTTAGGGATGACTGAAGCTTTCTTT. This gives the protein CASRAPGTGLGMTEAFF.

The rearrangement uses TRBV20-1 and TRBJ1-1; D remains ambiguous. There are 11 residues in the CDR3. Germline V gives CDR1 DFQATT, CDR2 SNEGSKA (reference sequence). V lost 6 bases and J lost 6, with 11 bases in between. The chain's CDR3 is CSALRSAEAFF. CDR3 coding DNA: TGCAGTGCGCTGAGATCGGCTGAAGCTTTCTTT.

This clone was detected only once. The chain has TRBV5-1 and TRBJ2-2, with a tentative D call TRBD1 (6 bases). V was cut by 2 bases and J by 1 base, with 9 bases left in between. This CDR3 is 15 amino acids long. From germline, CDR1 is SGHRS and CDR2 YFSETQ. Here the CDR3 DNA reads TGCGCCAGCAGCTTCGGACAGTTGAACACCGGGGAGCTGTTTTTT. Encoded protein: CASSFGQLNTGELFF.

This chain uses TRBV5-1 with TRBJ2-1, with D unclear. V was cut by 5 bases and J by 6 bases, with 15 bases left in between. The germline gives CDR1 SGHRS, CDR2 YFSETQ. The CDR3 covers 14 residues. The chain's CDR3 is CASRILGPLNEQFF. CDR3 nucleotide sequence: TGCGCCAGCAGGATTCTAGGTCCCCTCAATGAGCAGTTCTTC.

The chain links TRBV30 to TRBJ1-1, with 7 positions matching TRBD1. The germline V gene has CDR1 GTSNPN and CDR2 SVGIG (reference sequence). The junction had 5 bases not matched to a gene; V was cut back by 4 bases and J by 3 bases. CDR3 length: 13 amino acids. The CDR3 sequence is CAWTVTGDTEAFF. The CDR3 region has the DNA TGTGCCTGGACCGTTACAGGGGACACTGAAGCTTTCTTT. Variable domain in full (rest from reference TRBV30 and TRBJ1-1): SQTIHQWPATLVQPVGSPLSLECTVEGTSNPNLYWYRQAAGRGLQLLFYSVGIGQISSEVPQNLSASRPQDRQFILSSKKLLLSDSGFYLCAWTVTGDTEAFFGQGTRLTVV.

The chain's CDR3 is CASSRTSLDTQYF. The CDR3 DNA follows: TGTGCCAGCAGCCGGACTAGTTTAGATACGCAGTATTTT. J is TRBJ2-3 and V is TRBV5-4; 7 bases are shared with TRBD2. V dropped 4 bases and J dropped 5; count of bases not matched to a gene: 4. In germline, CDR1 is SGHNT, CDR2 YYREEE (reference sequence). The CDR3 is 13 residues long.